The sequence of this TCR beta chain was determined in a study of blood T cells in healthy people across ages (dated by TCRdb to about 2015). At the level of the whole study: Template switching captured roughly one uniquely barcoded TCR beta cDNA molecule per two T cells in model experiments. The donors were split into four age groups: young (average 16 years), middle-aged (around 37), aged (more than 55) and long-lived (approximately 80). Two additional independent replicas of 1 million unique cDNA reads from the same blood draw were analyzed for two donors (one aged 18 to 30 and one aged 80 or older). To avoid experimental bias, donors of different ages were spread randomly across the sequencing lanes. Using deep sequencing normalized with unique cDNA molecular identifiers, the study measured how TCR beta repertoire diversity changes with age.

The germline V gene gives CDR1 as SGHTA and CDR2 as FQGNSA. V is pruned by 3 bases and J by 3 bases, leaving 15 bases of the junction without a gene match. Reading from cysteine to phenylalanine, the CDR3 counts 20 amino acids. Just the 60-base CDR3 DNA is kept, in frame starting at base 1. The method was 5' RACE. Sequencing used an Illumina HiSeq 2500. A second about 7 to 12 cycle PCR used a sample-barcoded 5' primer and a J-beta primer mix. Each TCR beta cDNA molecule received a unique molecular identifier from a template-switch 5' adaptor carrying 12 random nucleotides. At least 3 million CDR3-containing paired-end reads were obtained from each sample. All of the RNA was converted into first-strand cDNA using the Mint cDNA synthesis kit, with a TRBC-specific oligonucleotide serving as the primer. After uracil-DNA glycosylase treatment, a first 18-cycle PCR used universal primers M1SS and BC2_uni_R on all cDNA. The original methods were these. Normalization of each sample was performed by random selection of 1 million high-quality reads, each carrying a distinct molecular identifier. Reads sharing molecular identifiers were discarded rather than binned into consensus sequences. MiTCR, with a Q25 quality threshold and the strictest error-elimination algorithm, was used for CDR3 identification, clonotype clustering and error correction. A nonparametric unseen species model with Euler transformation was used to estimate a lower bound on total TCR beta diversity. Starting from the raw public reads, TCRdb applied fastp trimming at Q25, assembled clones with MiXCR and retained in-frame beta chains. Each record represents a unique CDR3 protein, reported with the most common genes and DNA among its rows. V and J calls and clone size were set by TCRdb, not the authors. This sample has hundreds of thousands of distinct CDR3 sequences in its table, and 58% of those were observed once. The ten largest clones capture approximately 21% of the sample.

Systemically healthy Caucasian individuals from Russia, 39 in total and aged about 6 to 100 years, were included as donors. Roughly 10 milliliters of peripheral blood were collected from each donor into EDTA-treated Vacutainer tubes. Ficoll-Paque density-gradient centrifugation was used to isolate PBMCs, with at least 7 million obtained per sample. Trizol reagent was used to extract total RNA from PBMCs, with at least 6 micrograms per sample. For every donor, an aliquot of PBMCs went through flow cytometry to measure the percentages of naive CD45RAhigh/CD27high T cells. General conclusions and limits of the study: Since profiling was done on bulk unsorted PBMCs, naive and antigen-experienced compartments could not be conclusively compared. Because donor CMV infection status was unknown, age-related changes in expanded clonotypes were potentially confounded. Compared with the aged group, the long-lived group had more naive CD4+ T cells, fewer expanded clones and increased TCR diversity, a pattern suggesting age selection. As age increased, observed TCR beta diversity per million T cells dropped in a roughly linear way, and a significant reduction was already evident by age roughly 40. There was a strong correlation between observed TCR beta diversity and the percentage of naive T cells measured by flow cytometry. Estimates of total diversity based on one million sequenced T cells were regarded as lower bounds and as underestimates.

Of note for this clonotype: Its binding antigen is unknown. It has no much larger one-base neighbor in the sample; base qualities were not kept.

Specimen: blood. This receptor was taken from a young man in good health. The chain is assembled from TRBV7-2 and TRBJ2-6; TRBD1 agrees with 9 junctional bases. The DNA is TGTGCCAGCAGCTTGATCGGGACAGGGAAAATGGGCGTTGGGGCCAACGTCCTGACTTTC. Its protein reads: CASSLIGTGKMGVGANVLTF.